What follows are 18 T cell receptor beta chains derived from one specimen sequenced in a study of control samples from healthy donors and cancer patients. Method: immunoSEQ multiplex PCR; TCRdb's copy keeps in-frame clones and lacks some. The profile shows about 140,000 clones, about 91% of them singletons. The sample was blood. The receptors here all came from a man aged 18 to 35 in good health.

This clone was seen a few times. The chain is built from TRBV28 and TRBJ1-2; D ambiguous. V shed 4 bases and J shed 5 bases, with 8 bases lying between them. This CDR3 comprises 12 residues. CDR1 is MDHEN and CDR2 is SYDVKM in the germline V gene. CDR3 in amino acids: CASSSYLYGYTF. CDR3 nucleotides: TGTGCCAGCAGTTCATACTTATATGGCTACACCTTC.

V usage is TRBV29-1 and J usage is TRBJ2-1; tentative D call: TRBD2 (5 bases). The CDR3 contains 15 residues. V was pared by 6 bases and J by 1 base, with 16 bases between. Germline loops: CDR1 SQVTM, CDR2 ANQGSEA. This chain's CDR3 is CSVGARAESYNEQFF. CDR3 DNA sequence: TGCAGCGTAGGAGCGAGGGCGGAATCCTACAATGAGCAGTTCTTC.

Only one count was recorded for this clone. This chain connects TRBV2 to TRBJ2-3, with 7 nucleotides matching TRBD1. Germline CDR1 and CDR2: SNHLY and FYNNEI. This CDR3 is built from 16 residues. V dropped 8 bases and J dropped 0; count of bases not matched to a gene: 11. The CDR3 sequence: CASSPGTVSSTDTQYF. The CDR3 DNA follows: TGTGCCAGCTCCCCGGGGACAGTTTCTAGCACAGATACGCAGTATTTT.

This clone was seen a single time. This rearrangement joins TRBV11-3 to TRBJ2-3; TRBD1 matches at 7 bases. Per the germline V gene, CDR1 is SGHNT and CDR2 is YENEEA. CDR3 length: 14 amino acids. V gave up 5 bases and J gave up 2 bases; unmatched junction bases: 4. CDR3 DNA: TGTGCCAGCAGCCGGACAGGCTCCACAGATACGCAGTATTTT. Residues: CASSRTGSTDTQYF.

This clone was observed a few times. For the CDR3, the DNA is TGTGCCAGTAGACTTGGGGACACGGACCAAGAGACCCAGTACTTC. The encoded protein is CASRLGDTDQETQYF. The chain is built from TRBV19 and TRBJ2-5; TRBD1 might be the D (6 bases). This CDR3 contains 15 residues. V was pared by 6 bases and J by 0 bases, with 14 bases between. The germline V gene encodes CDR1 LNHDA and CDR2 SQIVND (reference sequence).

This chain joins TRBV5-1 and TRBJ2-7; no definite D call. Per the germline V gene, CDR1 is SGHRS and CDR2 is YFSETQ. The CDR3 has 14 residues. Between the trimmed V and J ends, which lost 1 base and 0 bases, there was a span of 8 bases. The CDR3 loop is CASSLLQDSYEQYF. For the CDR3, the DNA is TGCGCCAGCAGCTTGCTGCAGGACTCCTACGAGCAGTACTTC. The full variable domain, its missing parts supplied by reference TRBV5-1 and TRBJ2-7, is KAGVTQTPRYLIKTRGQQVTLSCSPISGHRSVSWYQQTPGQGLQFLFEYFSETQRNKGNFPGRFSGRQFSNSRSEMNVSTLELGDSALYLCASSLLQDSYEQYFGPGTRLTVT.

This rearrangement joins TRBV13 to TRBJ2-5; 7 bases fit TRBD2. Germline V gives CDR1 PRHDT, CDR2 FYEKMQ (reference sequence). The length of the CDR3 is 13 residues. V was pared by 6 bases and J by 3 bases, with 4 bases of the junction left unmatched. The CDR3 sequence: CASRSGLEETQYF. The CDR3 coding sequence is TGTGCCAGCAGGAGCGGACTAGAAGAGACCCAGTACTTC.

This chain uses TRBV19 with TRBJ2-2; 7 nucleotides match TRBD2. Losses at the gene ends were 6 bases for V and 0 bases for J; bases not matched to a gene: 7. This CDR3 is 16 amino acids long. Per germline, CDR1 LNHDA and CDR2 SQIVND (reference sequence). CDR3 nucleotide sequence: TGTGCCAGTAGGACCCTAGCGGAGGCGAACACCGGGGAGCTGTTTTTT. Translation gives CASRTLAEANTGELFF.

The chain combines TRBV12-3 or TRBV12-4 with TRBJ2-3, with unresolved D. V lost 7 bases to trimming and J lost 4 bases, with 6 bases between them. The CDR3 is 11 residues long. The CDR3 sequence: CASKKADTQYF. For the CDR3, the DNA is TGTGCCAGCAAGAAGGCAGATACGCAGTATTTT.

The CDR3 loop reads CASSPRGQGAIEQYF. The CDR3 DNA is TGTGCCAGCAGCCCCCGGGGACAGGGGGCCATCGAGCAGTACTTC. The chain couples TRBV5-4 to TRBJ2-7, with 12 positions matching TRBD1. There are 15 residues in the CDR3. Germline V gives CDR1 SGHNT, CDR2 YYREEE (reference sequence). V lost 4 bases to trimming and J lost 6 bases; unmatched junction nucleotides: 8.

The gene calls are TRBV7-2 and TRBJ2-5, with 10 bases matching TRBD2. V dropped 4 bases and J dropped 5; count of bases not matched to a gene: 7. Germline V CDR1 and CDR2: SGHTA, FQGNSA. CDR3 size: 15 residues. The CDR3 DNA reads TGTGCCAGCAGCTCGGGACTAGCGCGCGGGGAGACCCAGTACTTC. Its translation is CASSSGLARGETQYF.

The chain employs TRBV20-1 and TRBJ1-3; maybe TRBD1 (6 bases). CDR1 is DFQATT and CDR2 is SNEGSKA in the germline V gene (reference sequence). There are 13 residues in the CDR3. V lost 3 bases and J lost 5, with 11 bases in between. The CDR3 reads CSASNRARNTIYF. The CDR3 region has the DNA TGCAGTGCTAGTAACAGGGCGCGAAACACCATATATTTT.

The sample holds a few counts of this clone. The J gene is TRBJ2-7, the V gene TRBV21-1. TRBV21-1 is recorded as a pseudogene. CDR3 length equals 13 residues. This CDR3 reads CASSNPGSDVQYF. CDR3 nucleotide sequence: TGTGCCAGCAGCAACCCTGGCAGTGACGTGCAGTACTTC.

The DNA for the CDR3 is TGTGCCAGCAGTTACCGCCGCGGGGAAGAAACTAATGAAAAACTGTTTTTT. Amino acids: CASSYRRGEETNEKLFF. The chain combines TRBV6-2 or TRBV6-3 with TRBJ1-4; D unclear. The CDR3 is 17 amino acids. From germline, CDR1 is MNHEY and CDR2 SVGEGT. V lost 2 bases to trimming and J lost 1 base, with 14 bases between them.

The V and J genes are TRBV10-2 and TRBJ2-7, with TRBD1 matching 9 bases. V dropped 8 bases and J dropped 3; count of bases not matched to a gene: 8. This CDR3 region has 14 residues. Germline CDR1 is WSHSY and CDR2 is SAAADI. The CDR3 DNA follows: TGCGCCAGCGGACAGGGGAGGTTTGGCTACGAGCAGTACTTC. This translates into CASGQGRFGYEQYF.

This clone was seen only once. This sequence joins TRBV7-2 and TRBJ1-2, with D perhaps TRBD1 (5 bases). In germline, CDR1 is SGHTA, CDR2 FQGNSA. The V and J ends lost 5 bases and 4 bases respectively, with 11 bases between them. This CDR3 has 13 amino acids. For the CDR3, the DNA is TGTGCCAGCAGCCCAAACACAGGCTATGGCTACACCTTC. Its protein product is CASSPNTGYGYTF.

This clone appeared a single time. The chain couples TRBV27 to TRBJ2-1; D unclear. V lost 11 bases, J lost 0 bases, and 11 bases lay in between. The CDR3 is 13 residues long. The germline gives CDR1 MNHEY, CDR2 SMNVEV (reference sequence). The CDR3 DNA is TGTGCCGCCGCTTGGAACTCCTACAATGAGCAGTTCTTC. It translates to CAAAWNSYNEQFF.

This clone has only a few counts. The V gene is TRBV7-8, the J gene TRBJ1-1; D unresolved. CDR3 length: 11 residues. Germline assignment: CDR1 SGHVS and CDR2 FQNEAQ. V was trimmed by 5 bases and J by 6 bases, leaving 7 bases between them. This CDR3 reads CASSPIPEAFF. DNA of the CDR3: TGTGCCAGCAGCCCGATTCCTGAAGCTTTCTTT.